These 20 T cell receptor beta chains were all obtained from the same sample, sequenced in a study of CD8 T cells in Susac syndrome. After extraction with the RNeasy kit, roughly 0.5 to 1 ug of the RNA was reverse transcribed using random hexamers. TCRdb ran MiXCR on the immunoSEQ multiplex PCR reads and lists one entry per CDR3 protein. The sample contains 65,000 to 75,000 distinct CDR3 sequences, over 90% of which appear only once. Sequences were obtained from CD8+ T cells from PBMCs. Every receptor here comes from a human donor in good health.

The chain uses TRBV7-9 and TRBJ1-2; D not resolved. Germline assignment: CDR1 SEHNR and CDR2 FQNEAQ (reference sequence). CDR3 length: 13 residues. Trimming pared 5 bases from V and 6 bases from J, leaving 13 bases between. The CDR3 reads CASSQNQLDGYTF. CDR3 in DNA: TGTGCCAGCAGCCAAAACCAGTTGGATGGCTACACCTTC.

J is TRBJ2-1 and V is TRBV6-1; D possibly matches TRBD1 or TRBD2 (5 bases each). V lost 6 bases, J lost 0 bases, and 15 bases lay in between. CDR3 size: 16 residues. Germline CDR1 and CDR2: MNHNS and SASEGT. The DNA for the CDR3 is TGTGCCAGCAGATCCGGGACGGAAAGCTCCTACAATGAGCAGTTCTTC. Its protein product is CASRSGTESSYNEQFF.

The gene calls are TRBV5-1 and TRBJ1-4, with TRBD1 matching over 7 bases. The germline gives CDR1 SGHRS, CDR2 YFSETQ. The trim removed 0 bases at V and 8 bases at J, leaving 7 bases unmatched. CDR3 length: 15 residues. The CDR3 region has the DNA TGCGCCAGCAGCTTGGGCGACAGGGAGGAGGAAAAACTGTTTTTT. It encodes CASSLGDREEEKLFF.

The chain couples TRBV7-9 to TRBJ2-5; TRBD2 agrees at 9 bases. The CDR3 contains 15 residues. CDR1 and CDR2 (germline): SEHNR, FQNEAQ (reference sequence). V shed 11 bases, J shed 0 bases, and the junction held 10 bases outside the gene matches. The CDR3 here is CAARSGGRYQETQYF. The CDR3 DNA reads as TGTGCCGCAAGGAGCGGGGGGAGGTACCAAGAGACCCAGTACTTC.

V and J are TRBV20-1 and TRBJ2-7; D ambiguous. Germline CDR1 and CDR2: DFQATT and SNEGSKA (reference sequence). The V end was cut by 0 bases, the J end by 0 bases, with 15 bases between. The CDR3 is 16 amino acids. CDR3 sequence (DNA): TGCAGTGCTAGAGATGGTGCCAGTACCAACTCCTACGAGCAGTACTTC. Its protein is CSARDGASTNSYEQYF.

V and J are TRBV27 and TRBJ2-2; possibly TRBD1 or TRBD2 for D (5 bases each). V lost 7 bases and J lost 6, with 15 bases in between. CDR1 and CDR2 (germline): MNHEY, SMNVEV (reference sequence). The CDR3 runs 14 residues. The CDR3 DNA is TGTGCCAGCACCTGGTTGGGGGATGCCGGGGAGCTGTTTTTT. Encoded protein: CASTWLGDAGELFF.

The V and J genes are TRBV27 and TRBJ2-7, with 11 bases lining up with TRBD1. The CDR3 sequence is 15 residues long. Trimming at V came to 0 bases and at J to 3 bases, leaving 1 base not matched to a gene. Germline CDR1 MNHEY, CDR2 SMNVEV (reference sequence). CDR3 DNA: TGTGCCAGCAGTTTATCGGGACAGGGGGACTACGAGCAGTACTTC. It specifies CASSLSGQGDYEQYF.

The chain is built from TRBV6-5 and TRBJ2-1; maybe TRBD2 (5 bases). The germline CDR1 and CDR2 sequences are MNHEY and SVGAGI. This CDR3 contains 13 residues. V lost 6 bases and J lost 9, with 15 bases in between. The CDR3 region is CASSRGPAAEQFF. DNA for the CDR3: TGTGCCAGCAGCCGCGGACCAGCGGCTGAGCAGTTCTTC.

CDR3 DNA: TGTGCCAGCAGTTTGTGGACTAGCGGGGTAATCACAGATACGCAGTATTTT. Translating it yields CASSLWTSGVITDTQYF. V and J are TRBV28 and TRBJ2-3; 12 nucleotides line up with TRBD2. This CDR3 spans 17 amino acids. From germline, CDR1 is MDHEN and CDR2 SYDVKM. V shed 3 bases and J 2 bases; nucleotides not matched to a gene: 6.

The chain carries TRBV3-1 and TRBJ1-4; perhaps TRBD1 as D (5 bases). The CDR3 covers 14 residues. The V end was cut by 6 bases, the J end by 0 bases, with 8 bases between. Germline assignment: CDR1 LGHDT and CDR2 YNNKEL (reference sequence). The CDR3 sequence is CASRGGATNEKLFF. In DNA, the CDR3 is TGTGCCAGCAGGGGGGGGGCAACTAATGAAAAACTGTTTTTT.

The rearrangement links TRBV29-1 to TRBJ2-3; D gene ambiguous. The CDR3 contains 10 residues. Trimming took 7 bases from V and 3 from J, leaving 5 bases between them. CDR1 and CDR2 from the germline V gene are SQVTM and ANQGSEA. The DNA for the CDR3 is TGCAGCGCATGGACAGATACGCAGTATTTT. It translates to CSAWTDTQYF.

The genes are TRBV27 and TRBJ2-2, with D unclear. V lost 3 bases to trimming and J lost 1 base, with 3 bases between them. Germline V CDR1 and CDR2: MNHEY, SMNVEV (reference sequence). This CDR3 contains 13 residues. CDR3 nucleotide sequence: TGTGCCAGCAGTTTCCAGAACACCGGGGAGCTGTTTTTT. This sequence encodes CASSFQNTGELFF.

This clonotype came up once. The chain links TRBV19 to TRBJ2-4; maybe TRBD1 (5 bases). The CDR3 length is 14 residues. Looked up from germline, CDR1 is LNHDA and CDR2 is SQIVND (reference sequence). V gave up 3 bases and J gave up 5 bases, with 11 bases separating them. The CDR3 nucleotides are TGTGCCAGTAGTATGGGGCAGGGCGAAAACATTCAGTACTTC. It is translated as CASSMGQGENIQYF.

The chain links TRBV6-5 to TRBJ2-7, with D uncertain. Germline CDR1 and CDR2: MNHEY and SVGAGI. Trimming shortened V by 2 bases and J by 2 bases, and 7 bases separated the two germline ends. The CDR3 consists of 13 residues. The CDR3 loop reads CASSYGRTYEQYF. CDR3 coding DNA: TGTGCCAGCAGTTACGGCCGTACCTACGAGCAGTACTTC.

The chain couples TRBV7-3 to TRBJ1-6; 9 bases are shared with TRBD1. This CDR3 contains 15 residues. Unmatched junction bases numbered 7, after V lost 4 bases and J lost 9 bases. Germline lookup yields CDR1 SGHTA and CDR2 FQGTGA. Here the CDR3 reads CASSSTGGGGSPLHF. The CDR3 nucleotides read TGTGCCAGCAGCTCGACAGGGGGTGGCGGTTCACCCCTCCACTTT. The complete variable domain, with remaining parts taken from reference TRBV7-3 and TRBJ1-6, reads GAGVSQTPSNKVTEKGKYVELRCDPISGHTALYWYRQSLGQGPEFLIYFQGTGAADDSGLPNDRFFAVRPEGSVSTLKIQRTERGDSAVYLCASSSTGGGGSPLHFGNGTRLTVT.

This chain links TRBV4-1 with TRBJ1-6, with D hard to call. The V gene lost 3 bases and the J gene lost 0 bases, with 9 bases spanning the gap. Germline V gives CDR1 MGHRA, CDR2 YSYEKL. This CDR3 spans 16 amino acids. CDR3 in amino acids: CASSHRLSSYNSPLHF. Written as DNA, the CDR3 is TGCGCCAGCAGCCATAGATTGAGCTCCTATAATTCACCCCTCCACTTT.

The chain has TRBV4-1 and TRBJ2-5; D possibly matches TRBD1 or TRBD2 (6 bases each). V was cut by 2 bases and J by 5 bases, with 12 bases left in between. In germline, CDR1 is MGHRA, CDR2 YSYEKL. This CDR3 is 14 amino acids long. The CDR3 is CASSQRGPEETQYF. The CDR3, as DNA: TGCGCCAGCAGCCAACGGGGGCCGGAGGAGACCCAGTACTTC.

The chain links TRBV7-9 to TRBJ2-7, with D tentatively TRBD2 (5 bases). Germline V gene data show CDR1 as SEHNR and CDR2 as FQNEAQ (reference sequence). The CDR3 loop spans 15 amino acids. V was cut by 5 bases and J by 4 bases, with 18 bases left in between. The DNA for the CDR3 is TGTGCCAGCAGCCGAACGGACTGGGTTGGTTACGAGCAGTACTTC. Translating it yields CASSRTDWVGYEQYF.

The chain has TRBV27 and TRBJ1-1, with D possibly TRBD1 on 5 matching bases. The CDR3 is made up of 13 amino acids. CDR1 MNHEY and CDR2 SMNVEV come from the germline V gene (reference sequence). The V and J ends lost 5 bases and 11 bases respectively, with 18 bases between them. For the CDR3, the DNA is TGTGCCAGCAGTCCGGGACTCCTGGCGGAGGCTTTCTTT. This gives the protein CASSPGLLAEAFF.

CDR3 bases: TGTGCCAGCAGCCAAAACAAGGAGACAGGGCCGGAGGAGCAGTACGTC. This gives the protein CASSQNKETGPEEQYV. This chain uses TRBV14 with TRBJ2-7; 7 bases agree with TRBD1. Trimming at V came to 2 bases and at J to 7 bases, leaving 14 bases not matched to a gene. Germline CDR1 SGHDN, CDR2 FVKESK. The CDR3 is 16 residues long.